This record covers a single T cell receptor (beta chain). Sequencing was performed with immunoSEQ multiplex PCR; in TCRdb, only in-frame clones are kept and a portion is missing. The sample consists of about 79,000 clones, about 61% of them appearing once. These data originate in a study of shared clonotypes between healthy human individuals. Study context: Each donor's CD4 naive and CD4 memory cells filled three plates apiece, CD8 naive two, and CD8 memory one.

CCR7-negative CD45RA+ TemRA cells were pooled with CD45RO+ cells for CD8 memory. The CDR3 covers 17 residues. Trimming at V came to 5 bases and at J to 9 bases, leaving 12 bases not matched to a gene. In germline, CDR1 is MNHEY, CDR2 SMNVEV (reference sequence). This rearrangement joins TRBV27 to TRBJ2-1; 14 nucleotides align to TRBD2. The sample was memory CD8+ T cells sorted from blood. The subset was: CD45RO+ cells pooled with CCR7-negative TemRA cells. This clonotype was sampled from a young man in good health. CDR3 DNA sequence: TGTGCCAGCAGTCTCCTGAGGACTAGCGGGAGGAGTAGTGAGCAGTTCTTC. This codes for CASSLLRTSGRSSEQFF.